The 29 T cell receptor beta chains below all came from one sample that was sequenced in a study of blood T cell repertoires in COVID-19. Data came from immunoSEQ multiplex PCR; TCRdb stores just in-frame clones and leaves some out. The table records 70,000 to 80,000 clones, roughly 89% of them present only once. The specimen sequenced was peripheral blood. Receptor source: a human donor in a cohort sampled during active COVID-19.

V gene TRBV6-5 combines with J gene TRBJ1-5; D gene unclear. V was trimmed by 4 bases and J by 5 bases, leaving 12 bases between them. The CDR3 spans 14 residues. Germline V gene lookup returns CDR1 MNHEY and CDR2 SVGAGI. CDR3 amino acids: CASSSPGGHQPQHF. Written as DNA, the CDR3 is TGTGCCAGCAGTTCCCCCGGCGGCCATCAGCCCCAGCATTTT.

J is TRBJ1-5 and V is TRBV12-5, with D hard to call. The CDR3 is 15 residues long. Germline V gives CDR1 LGHNT, CDR2 FRNRAP. Trimming cost V 0 bases and J 4 bases, with 10 bases left between them. CDR3 protein: CASGLVEVGNQPQHF. The CDR3 DNA reads as TGTGCTAGTGGTTTGGTAGAGGTTGGAAATCAGCCCCAGCATTTT. The full variable domain, completed using reference TRBV12-5 and TRBJ1-5, is DARVTQTPRHKVTEMGQEVTMRCQPILGHNTVFWYRQTMMQGLELLAYFRNRAPLDDSGMPKDRFSAEMPDATLATLKIQPSEPRDSAVYFCASGLVEVGNQPQHFGDGTRLSIL.

The rearrangement joins TRBV5-5 to TRBJ1-3; D perhaps matches TRBD1 (5 bases). Germline loops: CDR1 SGHKS, CDR2 YYEKEE (reference sequence). The CDR3 totals 16 residues. With 0 bases removed from V and 3 bases from J, the gap between germline ends came to 13 bases. The CDR3 sequence is CASSLAKGLNGNTIYF. The CDR3 DNA reads as TGTGCCAGCAGCTTGGCCAAGGGGCTCAATGGAAACACCATATATTTT.

This chain uses TRBV27 with TRBJ2-1; 7 nucleotides match TRBD1. Germline V gene sequence: CDR1 MNHEY, CDR2 SMNVEV (reference sequence). The J segment lost 5 bases and the V segment lost 4 bases, leaving 2 bases of the junction unmatched. This CDR3 is 13 amino acids long. This CDR3 reads CASSWDSNNEQFF. The CDR3 DNA follows: TGTGCCAGCAGTTGGGACAGCAACAATGAGCAGTTCTTC.

The chain joins TRBV29-1 to TRBJ1-5; D possibly corresponds to TRBD1 (5 bases). Germline V gives CDR1 SQVTM, CDR2 ANQGSEA. The CDR3 spans 15 residues. Between the trimmed V and J ends, which lost 4 bases and 5 bases, there was a span of 18 bases. CDR3 sequence reads: CSVAHRSGSDQPQHF. CDR3 DNA: TGCAGCGTTGCCCATCGGTCAGGGTCGGATCAGCCCCAGCATTTT. The full variable domain, with the rest looked up from reference TRBV29-1 and TRBJ1-5, is SAVISQKPSRDICQRGTSLTIQCQVDSQVTMMFWYRQQPGQSLTLIATANQGSEATYESGFVIDKFPISRPNLTFSTLTVSNMSPEDSSIYLCSVAHRSGSDQPQHFGDGTRLSIL.

This chain uses TRBV19 with TRBJ1-4, with TRBD1 identical over 8 bases. The CDR3 length is 14 residues. Trimming took 7 bases from V and 5 from J; bases not matched to a gene: 6. The germline V gene has CDR1 LNHDA and CDR2 SQIVND (reference sequence). The CDR3 DNA is TGTGCCAGTACCCGGACAGGGACAAATGAAAAACTGTTTTTT. This gives the protein CASTRTGTNEKLFF.

This clone was seen once. This chain connects TRBV11-2 to TRBJ2-1; 15 positions match TRBD2. The germline CDR1 and CDR2 sequences are SGHAT and FQNNGV. The CDR3 is made up of 17 amino acids. V lost 4 bases, J lost 4 bases, and 5 bases stayed unmatched. CDR3 nucleotides: TGTGCCAGCAGCTGGACTAGCGGGGGGGCCTCGTACAATGAGCAGTTCTTC. Protein: CASSWTSGGASYNEQFF. Variable domain in full (rest from reference TRBV11-2 and TRBJ2-1): EAGVAQSPRYKIIEKRQSVAFWCNPISGHATLYWYQQILGQGPKLLIQFQNNGVVDDSQLPKDRFSAERLKGVDSTLKIQPAKLEDSAVYLCASSWTSGGASYNEQFFGPGTRLTVL.

V gene TRBV10-3 combines with J gene TRBJ2-1; weak D call: TRBD1 (5 bases). Trimming removed 2 bases at V and 3 bases at J, with 14 bases between. Germline V CDR1 and CDR2: ENHRY, SYGVKD. The CDR3 has 16 amino acids. DNA for the CDR3: TGTGCCATCAGTGAGGCAGGGATTGGATACTACAATGAGCAGTTCTTC. Protein: CAISEAGIGYYNEQFF.

The chain uses TRBV7-9 and TRBJ1-5, with 8 bases lining up with TRBD1. The CDR3 spans 14 residues. Germline CDR1 reads SEHNR; CDR2 reads FQNEAQ (reference sequence). The V segment lost 2 bases and the J segment 6 bases; nucleotides outside the gene matches: 3. Here the CDR3 DNA reads TGTGCCAGCAGCTTACAGGGGGCAAGTCAGCCCCAGCATTTT. Translated, it gives CASSLQGASQPQHF.

The CDR3 DNA reads TGTGCCAGCAGCCAAGGCTCGACGCCCCGGGTCGACCAAGAGACCCAGTACTTC. As protein: CASSQGSTPRVDQETQYF. The chain uses TRBV4-2 and TRBJ2-5; D remains unclear. V was shortened by 1 base and J by 0 bases, with 18 bases between the two germline ends. The CDR3 is 18 residues long. Germline CDR1 reads LGHNA; CDR2 reads YNFKEQ.

The CDR3 nucleotides are TGTGCCAGCAGCTATACCCCAGGGCCCTACCCTTCCTACGAGCAGTACTTC. Translated: CASSYTPGPYPSYEQYF. The chain is built from TRBV7-2 and TRBJ2-7; the D gene is possibly TRBD1 (5 bases). Per the germline V gene, CDR1 is SGHTA and CDR2 is FQGNSA. The CDR3 is 17 residues long. The germline V and J ends were trimmed by 4 bases and 1 base, with 20 bases remaining between them.

This chain's CDR3 is CASSLRATGDSEQFF. As DNA, the CDR3 is TGCGCCAGCAGCTTGAGGGCAACGGGGGATAGTGAGCAGTTCTTC. The V and J genes are TRBV5-1 and TRBJ2-1; tentative D call: TRBD2 (6 bases). CDR3 size: 15 residues. Trimming cost V 1 base and J 9 bases, with 17 bases left between them. The germline V gene encodes CDR1 SGHRS and CDR2 YFSETQ.

V is TRBV12-3 or TRBV12-4 and J is TRBJ1-1; D is uncertain. V lost 2 bases and J lost 4, with 8 bases in between. The CDR3 extends over 13 amino acids. CDR3 region: CASSLSVVTEAFF. CDR3 nucleotides: TGTGCCAGCAGTTTATCTGTTGTCACTGAAGCTTTCTTT.

The CDR3 is CASRLGTGGYTF. DNA of the CDR3: TGCGCCAGCAGACTAGGGACAGGTGGCTACACCTTC. The chain links TRBV5-1 to TRBJ1-2, with 8 nucleotides matching TRBD1. This CDR3 is built from 12 residues. V was pared by 5 bases and J by 7 bases, with 4 bases of the junction left unmatched. Germline values: CDR1 SGHRS, CDR2 YFSETQ.

The chain carries TRBV4-3 and TRBJ2-3; the match to TRBD2 covers 9 bases. V dropped 1 base and J dropped 5; count of bases not matched to a gene: 7. The CDR3 spans 16 residues. The germline V gene has CDR1 LGHNA and CDR2 YSLEER. CDR3 amino acids: CASSQVLAGAEDTQYF. DNA of the CDR3: TGCGCCAGCAGCCAAGTTTTAGCGGGGGCTGAAGATACGCAGTATTTT.

V usage is TRBV15 and J usage is TRBJ1-1; D call uncertain. Germline CDR1 is LNHNV and CDR2 is YYDKDF (reference sequence). Trimming took 0 bases from V and 1 from J, leaving 3 bases between them. The CDR3 has 13 residues. CDR3 DNA sequence: TGTGCCACCAGCAGAGATCGGAACACTGAAGCTTTCTTT. It encodes CATSRDRNTEAFF.

This clone appeared a few times. CDR3 sequence: CASRIDRAHTF. For the CDR3, the DNA is TGTGCCAGCAGAATCGACAGGGCCCACACCTTC. V is TRBV6-6 and J is TRBJ1-2; 7 bases are shared with TRBD1. This CDR3 has 11 residues. Per germline, CDR1 MNHNY and CDR2 SVGAGI (reference sequence). V gave up 6 bases and J gave up 12 bases; unmatched junction bases: 7.

This rearrangement joins TRBV19 to TRBJ1-2; 7 bases agree with TRBD1. This CDR3 contains 13 residues. Per germline, CDR1 LNHDA and CDR2 SQIVND (reference sequence). Trimming removed 5 bases from V and 5 bases from J; junction bases left unmatched: 5. The CDR3 region has the DNA TGTGCCAGTAGTCCAGGGGGTTTTTATGGCTACACCTTC. This codes for CASSPGGFYGYTF.

The J gene is TRBJ1-4, the V gene TRBV2; TRBD1 aligns across 7 bases. Germline values: CDR1 SNHLY, CDR2 FYNNEI. J lost 6 bases, V lost 6 bases, and 7 bases had no gene match. There are 14 residues in the CDR3. CDR3 in DNA: TGTGCCAGCAGCGGGACAGCTTTTGATGAAAAACTGTTTTTT. Residues: CASSGTAFDEKLFF.

The chain couples TRBV6-5 to TRBJ2-1; 12 bases fit TRBD2. The CDR3 totals 15 residues. With V trimmed by 6 bases and J by 5 bases, 5 bases remained unmatched. Germline V lookup: CDR1 MNHEY, CDR2 SVGAGI. The CDR3 is CASSLAGGLNNEQFF. CDR3 bases: TGTGCCAGCAGCCTAGCGGGGGGGCTTAACAATGAGCAGTTCTTC.

This clone came up once. V is TRBV5-6 and J is TRBJ2-1; TRBD2 agrees at 9 bases. The trim removed 2 bases at V and 2 bases at J, leaving 5 bases unmatched. Germline-derived CDR1 and CDR2 are SGHDT and YYEEEE. The CDR3 consists of 16 residues. CDR3 nucleotides: TGTGCCAGCAGCTTATTCGGGACTAGCCCCTACAATGAGCAGTTCTTC. Translation gives CASSLFGTSPYNEQFF. Based on the CDR3 plus reference TRBV5-6 and TRBJ2-1, the full variable domain is DAGVTQSPTHLIKTRGQQVTLRCSPKSGHDTVSWYQQALGQGPQFIFQYYEEEERQRGNFPDRFSGHQFPNYSSELNVNALLLGDSALYLCASSLFGTSPYNEQFFGPGTRLTVL.

The V call is TRBV6-5, the J call TRBJ2-7; 10 bases agree with TRBD1. Trimming took 0 bases from V and 6 from J; bases not matched to a gene: 5. CDR1 MNHEY and CDR2 SVGAGI come from the germline V gene. The CDR3 extends over 15 amino acids. The CDR3 bases are TGTGCCAGCAGTTACTCTGGGACAGGGGCTGGCGAGCAGTACTTC. Its translation is CASSYSGTGAGEQYF.

This chain links TRBV5-1 with TRBJ2-2; D not resolved. CDR1 is SGHRS and CDR2 is YFSETQ in the germline V gene. V was shortened by 4 bases and J by 2 bases, with 9 bases between the two germline ends. CDR3 size: 14 residues. DNA of the CDR3: TGCGCCAGCAGCCCGTCGTCTAACACCGGGGAGCTGTTTTTT. It yields the protein CASSPSSNTGELFF.

The chain has TRBV6-5 and TRBJ1-2; D might be TRBD1 (6 bases). The CDR3 spans 15 residues. In germline, CDR1 is MNHEY, CDR2 SVGAGI. V lost 3 bases and J lost 1, with 12 bases in between. The CDR3 DNA reads as TGTGCCAGCAGTTATGACGGGACACTTAACTATGGCTACACCTTC. Protein: CASSYDGTLNYGYTF.

V gene TRBV7-9 combines with J gene TRBJ1-2; weak D call: TRBD1 (6 bases). V gave up 6 bases and J gave up 6 bases, with 11 bases separating them. Looked up from germline, CDR1 is SEHNR and CDR2 is FQNEAQ (reference sequence). This CDR3 is built from 12 residues. The CDR3 is CASSLTGHGYTF. CDR3 bases: TGTGCCAGCAGTCTCACAGGGCATGGCTACACCTTC. Looking up the rest from reference TRBV7-9 and TRBJ1-2 gives the full variable domain: DTGVSQNPRHKITKRGQNVTFRCDPISEHNRLYWYRQTLGQGPEFLTYFQNEAQLEKSRLLSDRFSAERPKGSFSTLEIQRTEQGDSAMYLCASSLTGHGYTFGSGTRLTVV.

The chain uses TRBV5-6 and TRBJ2-1, with D hard to call. Trimming pared 0 bases from V and 2 bases from J, leaving 9 bases between. CDR1 is SGHDT and CDR2 is YYEEEE in the germline V gene. There are 15 residues in the CDR3. The CDR3 coding sequence is TGTGCCAGCAGCTTGGTGTCTAGGACCTACAATGAGCAGTTCTTC. This codes for CASSLVSRTYNEQFF.

The chain has TRBV4-2 and TRBJ2-7, with TRBD1 identical over 8 bases. Trimming at V came to 4 bases and at J to 6 bases, leaving 5 bases not matched to a gene. The CDR3 spans 13 residues. The germline V gene encodes CDR1 LGHNA and CDR2 YNFKEQ. CDR3 sequence (DNA): TGTGCCAGCAGCCTCGGACAGGGAGTCGAGCAGTACTTC. This sequence encodes CASSLGQGVEQYF.

The table lists this clone with a count of one. The genes are TRBV7-9 and TRBJ2-1, with a weak D call TRBD2 (6 bases). The CDR3 runs 18 residues. Looked up from germline, CDR1 is SEHNR and CDR2 is FQNEAQ (reference sequence). Deletions cut 3 bases from V and 4 bases from J, with 22 bases between. The CDR3 here is CASSFNWRARSPYNEQFF. For the CDR3, the DNA is TGTGCCAGCAGCTTTAATTGGAGGGCGCGATCTCCTTACAATGAGCAGTTCTTC.

The sample holds a few counts of this clone. The CDR3 bases are TGTGCCAGCAGACTCTACCCGACACTTAACTATGGCTACACCTTC. This codes for CASRLYPTLNYGYTF. V and J are TRBV6-5 and TRBJ1-2; D gene unclear. The CDR3 contains 15 residues. Germline loops: CDR1 MNHEY, CDR2 SVGAGI. Trimming removed 6 bases at V and 1 base at J, with 15 bases between.